This record concerns one TCR beta chain sequence. Its antigen is not known. TCRbeta library construction was performed incorporating unique molecular identifiers. Each CDR3 protein is one row after TCRdb ran MiXCR on the PCR reads. The data show approximately 190,000 distinct CDR3 sequences, with around 9.2% seen just once and less than 40% held by the top ten. This entry belongs to a study of T-cell reconstitution after alpha-beta-depleted transplantation in children. General observations from the study: The study reportedly traced alpha-beta T cells about two months after transplant to several hundred expanded graft clones.

The source of this sequence is a male patient aged 2 to 10 who had a stem cell transplant for acute myeloid leukemia, so the T cells may come from the graft donor. Sequencing was performed on PBMCs, mostly from graft donor cells, taken 360 days after TCRalphabeta/CD19-depleted stem cell transplant.

CDR3 DNA sequence: TGTGCCAGCAGCCCAAGCGGGAGCTCCTACGAGCAGTACTTC. Translated, it gives CASSPSGSSYEQYF. The genes are TRBV7-8 and TRBJ2-7, with TRBD2 identical over 8 bases. Per the germline V gene, CDR1 is SGHVS and CDR2 is FQNEAQ. The V and J ends lost 5 bases and 0 bases, in that order; junction bases with no gene match: 3. The CDR3 totals 14 residues.